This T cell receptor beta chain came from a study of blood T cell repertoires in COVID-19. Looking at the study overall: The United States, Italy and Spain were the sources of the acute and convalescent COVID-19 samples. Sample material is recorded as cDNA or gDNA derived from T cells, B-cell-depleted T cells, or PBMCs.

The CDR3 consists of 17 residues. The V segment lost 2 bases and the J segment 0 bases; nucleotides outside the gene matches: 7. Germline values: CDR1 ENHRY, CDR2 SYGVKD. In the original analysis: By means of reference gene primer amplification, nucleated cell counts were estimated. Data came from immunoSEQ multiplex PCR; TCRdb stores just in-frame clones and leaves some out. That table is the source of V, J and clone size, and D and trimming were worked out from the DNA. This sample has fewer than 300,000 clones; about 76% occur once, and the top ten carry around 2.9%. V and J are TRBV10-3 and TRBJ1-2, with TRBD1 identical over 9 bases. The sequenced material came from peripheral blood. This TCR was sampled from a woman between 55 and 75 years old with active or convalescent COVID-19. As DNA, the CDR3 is TGTGCCATCAGTGAGGGGACAGGGCGGGGGACTAACTATGGCTACACCTTC. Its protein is CAISEGTGRGTNYGYTF.